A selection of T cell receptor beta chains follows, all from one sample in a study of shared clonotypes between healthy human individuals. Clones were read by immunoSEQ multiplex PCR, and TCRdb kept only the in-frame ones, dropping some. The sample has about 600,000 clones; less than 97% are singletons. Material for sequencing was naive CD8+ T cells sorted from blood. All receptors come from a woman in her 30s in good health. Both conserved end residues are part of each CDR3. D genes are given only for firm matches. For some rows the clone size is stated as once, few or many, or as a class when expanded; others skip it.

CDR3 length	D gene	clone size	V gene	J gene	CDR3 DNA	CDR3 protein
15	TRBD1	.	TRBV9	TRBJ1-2	TGTGCCAGCAGCGGCTGGACAGGGCTTAACTATGGCTACACCTTC	CASSGWTGLNYGYTF
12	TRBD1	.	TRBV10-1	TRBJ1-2	TGCGCCCGAATAGACAGGGCAAATGGCTACACCTTC	CARIDRANGYTF
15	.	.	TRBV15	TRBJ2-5	TGTGCCACCAGCAGAGCTCGGGACTTTCAAGAGACCCAGTACTTC	CATSRARDFQETQYF
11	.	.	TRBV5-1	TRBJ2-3	TGCGCCAGCAGCGCCACAGATACGCAGTATTTT	CASSATDTQYF
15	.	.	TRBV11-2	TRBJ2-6	TGTGCCAGCAGCCCCCTCCCCTCTGGGGCCAACGTCCTGACTTTC	CASSPLPSGANVLTF
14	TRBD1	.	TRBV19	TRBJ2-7	TGTGCCAGTAGTGCTCGGGACAGTCGCTACGAGCAGTACTTC	CASSARDSRYEQYF
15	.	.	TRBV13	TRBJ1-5	TGTGCCAGCAGCTTAAGGGGGTCTTCCAATCAGCCCCAGCATTTT	CASSLRGSSNQPQHF
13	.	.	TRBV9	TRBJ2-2	TGTGCCAGCAGCGTAGATCGGACCGGGGAGCTGTTTTTT	CASSVDRTGELFF
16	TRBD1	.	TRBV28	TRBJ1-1	TGTGCCAGCAGTTTTCGGACAGGGAAACAGAACACTGAAGCTTTCTTT	CASSFRTGKQNTEAFF
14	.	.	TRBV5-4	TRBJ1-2	TGTGCCAGCAGCATGTCCAGGGAGGGCTATGGCTACACCTTC	CASSMSREGYGYTF
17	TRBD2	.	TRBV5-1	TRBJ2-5	TGCGCCAGCAGCTTGGGTTTTCTAGCGGGGTTAAAAGAGACCCAGTACTTC	CASSLGFLAGLKETQYF
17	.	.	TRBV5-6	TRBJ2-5	TGTGCCAGCAGCTTGGTTCTGGGGTTGGTAGGCCAAGAGACCCAGTACTTC	CASSLVLGLVGQETQYF
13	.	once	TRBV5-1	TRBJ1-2	TGCGCCAGCAGCCTGACGGACAGCTATGGCTACACCTTC	CASSLTDSYGYTF
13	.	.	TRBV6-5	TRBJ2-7	TGTGCCAGCAGCCTTGGAGCCTCCTACGAGCAGTACTTC	CASSLGASYEQYF
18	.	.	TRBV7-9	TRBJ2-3	TGTGCCAGCAGCCCTGAACCCGGCCGCCACTATCGGACAGATACGCAGTATTTT	CASSPEPGRHYRTDTQYF
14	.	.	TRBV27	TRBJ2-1	TGTGCCAGCAGTAGGGCTACCCCTTACAATGAGCAGTTCTTC	CASSRATPYNEQFF
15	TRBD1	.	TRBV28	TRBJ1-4	TGTGCCAGCAGTTTTGGGGACAGGGCAGGGGAAAAACTGTTTTTT	CASSFGDRAGEKLFF
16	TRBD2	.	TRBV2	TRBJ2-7	TGTGCCAGCAGTGAGGGACTAGCGCAAGCATCCTACGAGCAGTACTTC	CASSEGLAQASYEQYF
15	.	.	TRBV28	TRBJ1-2	TGTGCCAGCAGTTTCATAATGTACCAGAACTATGGCTACACCTTC	CASSFIMYQNYGYTF
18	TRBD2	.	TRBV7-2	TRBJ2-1	TGTGCCAGCAGCATGGGACTAGCGGGCCAGAGCTCCTACAATGAGCAGTTCTTC	CASSMGLAGQSSYNEQFF
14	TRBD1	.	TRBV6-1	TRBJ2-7	TGTGCCAGCAGCGGACAGGGGAAGTTCTACGAGCAGTACTTC	CASSGQGKFYEQYF
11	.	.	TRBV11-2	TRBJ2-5	TGTGCCAGCAGCATCCAAGAGACCCAGTACTTC	CASSIQETQYF
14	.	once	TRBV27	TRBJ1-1	TGTGCCGGCAGTTCCATAGGGATGGGTACTGAAGCTTTCTTT	CAGSSIGMGTEAFF
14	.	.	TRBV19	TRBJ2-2	TGTGCCAGTAGTCCCTCCAGGGTCGCCGGGGAGCTGTTTTTT	CASSPSRVAGELFF
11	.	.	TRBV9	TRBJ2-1	TGTGCCAGCAGCTACAGCGGAGAGCAGTTCTTC	CASSYSGEQFF
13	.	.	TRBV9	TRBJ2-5	TGTGCCAGCAGCGTAGGGGGTGGCGAGACCCAGTACTTC	CASSVGGGETQYF
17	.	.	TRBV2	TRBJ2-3	TGTGCCAGCAGTGAAGCGCGGATCTGGAGGACCACAGATACGCAGTATTTT	CASSEARIWRTTDTQYF
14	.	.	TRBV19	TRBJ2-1	TGTGCCAGTAGTATATTGGGAAAGGACAATGAGCAGTTCTTC	CASSILGKDNEQFF
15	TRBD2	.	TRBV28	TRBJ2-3	TGTGCCAGCAGTCGCAGCGGGAGGGATCCAGGTACGCAGTATTTT	CASSRSGRDPGTQYF
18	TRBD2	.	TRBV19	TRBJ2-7	TGTGCCAGTAGTGCTATTCCGCCGGGAGAAGCGGGAGGGGCCGAGCAGTACTTC	CASSAIPPGEAGGAEQYF
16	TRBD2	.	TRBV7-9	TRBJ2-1	TGTGCCAGCAGCTCGGCGACTAGCGGGAAACGGAATGAGCAGTTCTTC	CASSSATSGKRNEQFF
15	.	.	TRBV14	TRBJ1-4	TGTGCCAGCAGCCAAGTGGATGGCGCGAATGAAAAACTGTTTTTT	CASSQVDGANEKLFF
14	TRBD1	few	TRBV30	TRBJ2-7	TGTGCCTGGAGTCTCCCCGGGACAGGGTGGGAGCAGTACTTC	CAWSLPGTGWEQYF
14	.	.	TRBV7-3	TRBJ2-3	TGTGCCAGCAGCTTAGGGCAGGGAGCAGATACGCAGTATTTT	CASSLGQGADTQYF